The 25 T cell receptor beta chains given below trace back to one sample, sequenced in a study of molecular identifiers for immune sequencing clone quantification. TCRdb passed the PCR reads through MiXCR, listing each CDR3 protein once. The sample records some 10,000 distinct CDR3 sequences, around a fifth being singletons. Sequenced sample: naive CD8+ T cells from blood, with Jurkat cell RNA spiked in. The subset is: FACS-sorted CD8+CD4-CCR7+CD45RA+ naive T cells. The receptors shown here come from a human donor in good health. Some libraries in this study had Jurkat cell RNA spiked in.

This clonotype was seen many times. This chain joins TRBV19 and TRBJ1-1; weak D call: TRBD1 (5 bases). Germline loops: CDR1 LNHDA, CDR2 SQIVND (reference sequence). The CDR3 contains 16 residues. V was trimmed by 7 bases and J by 7 bases, leaving 25 bases between them. This chain's CDR3 is CASTLLIGRVIGEAFF. The DNA for the CDR3 is TGTGCCAGTACTCTCCTAATCGGCAGGGTAATTGGTGAAGCTTTCTTT. The whole variable domain, filled in from reference TRBV19 and TRBJ1-1, reads DGGITQSPKYLFRKEGQNVTLSCEQNLNHDAMYWYRQDPGQGLRLIYYSQIVNDFQKGDIAEGYSVSREKKESFPLTVTSAQKNPTAFYLCASTLLIGRVIGEAFFGQGTRLTVV.

This clonotype has ten or more counts. J is TRBJ2-2 and V is TRBV13; TRBD1 aligns across 9 bases. The CDR3 is 15 residues long. V shed 4 bases, J shed 7 bases, and the junction held 7 bases outside the gene matches. CDR1 PRHDT and CDR2 FYEKMQ come from the germline V gene (reference sequence). Here the CDR3 DNA reads TGTGCCAGCAGCTCGCGGGACAGGGTGGACGGGGAGCTGTTTTTT. This sequence encodes CASSSRDRVDGELFF.

This clonotype was counted at least ten times. This chain links TRBV4-3 with TRBJ2-1; possibly TRBD1 for D (5 bases). This CDR3 contains 14 residues. CDR1 is LGHNA and CDR2 is YSLEER in the germline V gene. Between the trimmed V and J ends, which lost 1 base and 9 bases, there was a span of 13 bases. The CDR3, as DNA: TGCGCCAGCAGCCAAGTAGGGGAAATCAGTGAGCAGTTCTTC. Its translation is CASSQVGEISEQFF.

Sample share makes this clonotype medium-sized (0.01 to 0.1%). V is TRBV7-9 and J is TRBJ2-3, with 12 nucleotides matching TRBD2. The germline CDR1 and CDR2 sequences are SEHNR and FQNEAQ (reference sequence). The CDR3 is made up of 19 amino acids. Trimming removed 5 bases from V and 0 bases from J; junction bases left unmatched: 12. DNA for the CDR3: TGTGCCAGCAGCCAATGGGGAGGACTAGCGGGGACGAGCACAGATACGCAGTATTTT. Its protein is CASSQWGGLAGTSTDTQYF.

This clonotype counts as medium-sized. DNA of the CDR3: TGTGCCAGCAGTTACGTGATGGGAAACATTCAGTACTTC. Its translation: CASSYVMGNIQYF. The chain has TRBV6-2 or TRBV6-3 and TRBJ2-4; D unclear. Trimming removed 2 bases from V and 6 bases from J, with 8 bases in between. Germline V gene lookup returns CDR1 MNHEY and CDR2 SVGEGT. This CDR3 is built from 13 residues.

By share, this clonotype ranks as medium-sized. The gene calls are TRBV12-3 or TRBV12-4 and TRBJ2-5, with 15 bases identical to TRBD2. This CDR3 is built from 17 residues. Losses at the gene ends were 6 bases for V and 1 base for J; bases not matched to a gene: 6. The CDR3 bases are TGTGCCAGCAGCCCGGGACTAGCGGGAGGTGTCCAAGAGACCCAGTACTTC. This codes for CASSPGLAGGVQETQYF.

This clonotype rates as medium-sized. J is TRBJ2-3 and V is TRBV6-2 or TRBV6-3; 9 bases fit TRBD2. Germline V lookup: CDR1 MNHEY, CDR2 SVGEGT. The CDR3 contains 17 residues. The trim removed 5 bases at V and 0 bases at J, leaving 9 bases unmatched. CDR3 residues: CASSQGLAYGSTDTQYF. The CDR3 DNA reads as TGTGCCAGCAGTCAAGGACTAGCGTACGGGAGCACAGATACGCAGTATTTT.

In this sample, this clonotype is medium-sized. The chain is built from TRBV10-3 and TRBJ2-3; no firm D call. CDR3 length equals 16 residues. The V end was cut by 4 bases, the J end by 1 base, with 15 bases between. Looked up from germline, CDR1 is ENHRY and CDR2 is SYGVKD. In DNA form, the CDR3 reads TGTGCCATCAGTGGTGGTGGGGTCCGGGGCACAGATACGCAGTATTTT. Protein sequence: CAISGGGVRGTDTQYF.

The sample holds many counts of this clonotype. The rearrangement links TRBV28 to TRBJ1-5; D is possibly TRBD1 (6 bases). V lost 5 bases, J lost 1 base, and 12 bases lay in between. The CDR3 runs 15 residues. Germline V lookup: CDR1 MDHEN, CDR2 SYDVKM. CDR3 coding DNA: TGTGCCAGCAGTCCCGTCGGACAGAGCAATCAGCCCCAGCATTTT. Its protein is CASSPVGQSNQPQHF.

This clonotype was found a few times. A read error may be the cause here, since a much bigger clone is one base away. The chain combines TRBV6-6 with TRBJ2-2, with D possibly being TRBD2 (6 bases). The germline V gene encodes CDR1 MNHNY and CDR2 SVGAGI (reference sequence). The CDR3 sequence is 17 residues long. In DNA form, the CDR3 reads TGTGCCAGCAGTTACATGGCGGGAACCGCGAACACCGGGGGGCTGTTTTTT. This gives the protein CASSYMAGTANTGGLFF.

The sample holds a few counts of this clonotype. Given a much more abundant clone one base away, this may be a read error. CDR3 in DNA: TGCAGTAGTAGAGGGACAGGGGGCATCACCGGGGAGCTGTTTTTT. This gives the protein CSSRGTGGITGELFF. The chain joins TRBV20-1 to TRBJ2-2, with TRBD1 matching 12 bases. V trimming: 8 bases; J trimming: 4 bases; junction bases outside the gene matches: 8. Germline V gene lookup returns CDR1 DFQATT and CDR2 SNEGSKA (reference sequence). The CDR3 is 15 amino acids.

Judged by abundance, this clonotype is medium-sized. The chain uses TRBV7-9 and TRBJ1-2; D ambiguous. This CDR3 has 14 residues. V was shortened by 4 bases and J by 2 bases, with 11 bases between the two germline ends. The germline V gene encodes CDR1 SEHNR and CDR2 FQNEAQ (reference sequence). CDR3 protein: CASSSGLTNYGYTF. The CDR3, as DNA: TGTGCCAGCAGCTCAGGACTCACAAACTATGGCTACACCTTC. Drawing the rest from reference TRBV7-9 and TRBJ1-2, the complete variable domain is DTGVSQNPRHKITKRGQNVTFRCDPISEHNRLYWYRQTLGQGPEFLTYFQNEAQLEKSRLLSDRFSAERPKGSFSTLEIQRTEQGDSAMYLCASSSGLTNYGYTFGSGTRLTVV.

Concerning this clonotype itself: Just one base apart from a much larger clone, this may be a read error. J is TRBJ1-5 and V is TRBV28; D gene uncertain. CDR1 MDHEN and CDR2 SYDVKM come from the germline V gene. V lost 3 bases and J lost 9, with 15 bases in between. This CDR3 is built from 14 residues. The chain's CDR3 is CASSFGGLGRPQHF. The CDR3 coding sequence is TGTGCCAGCAGTTTTGGAGGGCTGGGTCGGCCCCAGCATTTT.

This clonotype is labeled as medium-sized. The rearrangement links TRBV11-2 to TRBJ2-7; D gene ambiguous. There are 12 residues in the CDR3. Trimming removed 2 bases at V and 5 bases at J, with 7 bases between. The germline V gene has CDR1 SGHAT and CDR2 FQNNGV. The CDR3 bases are TGTGCCAGCAGCTTACAGCCCGACGAGCAGTACTTC. Translating it yields CASSLQPDEQYF.

This clonotype came up a few times. A much larger clone lies one base from this, so it may be a read error. The chain has TRBV28 and TRBJ2-6; D possibly corresponds to TRBD1 (5 bases). CDR3 length equals 17 residues. In germline, CDR1 is MDHEN, CDR2 SYDVKM. CDR3 nucleotide sequence: TGTGCCAGCAGCCCTGCGGCTGGGGCTTATGGGGCCAACGTCCCGACTTTC. This sequence encodes CASSPAAGAYGANVPTF.

This clonotype showed up just a few times. The V gene is TRBV7-9, the J gene TRBJ2-7; TRBD1 matches at 11 bases. Germline V gene sequence: CDR1 SEHNR, CDR2 FQNEAQ (reference sequence). This CDR3 is built from 15 residues. Losses at the gene ends were 4 bases for V and 0 bases for J; bases not matched to a gene: 2. The CDR3, as DNA: TGTGCCAGCAGCTCAGGACAGGGGGCCTCCTACGAGCAGTACTTC. Translation gives CASSSGQGASYEQYF.

This clonotype ranks as medium-sized. V is TRBV28 and J is TRBJ1-2, with D tentatively TRBD1 (6 bases). Trimming removed 7 bases from V and 2 bases from J, with 11 bases in between. This CDR3 is built from 13 residues. Germline V gene data show CDR1 as MDHEN and CDR2 as SYDVKM. CDR3 sequence: CASNLGANYGYTF. CDR3 bases: TGTGCCAGCAATTTGGGGGCAAACTATGGCTACACCTTC.

V and J are TRBV29-1 and TRBJ2-7, with 9 nucleotides matching TRBD2. This CDR3 contains 16 residues. The germline CDR1 and CDR2 sequences are SQVTM and ANQGSEA. Losses at the gene ends were 1 base for V and 2 bases for J; bases not matched to a gene: 9. CDR3 DNA sequence: TGCAGCGTTGAAGCTCGTCTAGCGGGGACAACCTACGAGCAGTACTTC. It specifies CSVEARLAGTTYEQYF.

This clonotype is deemed medium-sized. The rearrangement uses TRBV4-1 and TRBJ2-1; 8 bases agree with TRBD2. J lost 5 bases, V lost 1 base, and 7 bases had no gene match. The V gene's germline CDR1 is MGHRA and CDR2 YSYEKL. This CDR3 is 16 amino acids long. CDR3 amino acids: CASSQVAGRSDNEQFF. Here the CDR3 DNA reads TGCGCCAGCAGCCAAGTAGCGGGGCGGAGCGACAATGAGCAGTTCTTC.

Within the sample, this clonotype is medium-sized. The chain recombines TRBV19 with TRBJ2-3; TRBD2 aligns across 14 bases. The V and J ends lost 6 bases and 5 bases, in that order; junction bases with no gene match: 4. Germline CDR1 and CDR2: LNHDA and SQIVND (reference sequence). The CDR3 totals 15 residues. As DNA, the CDR3 is TGTGCCAGTAGCGGGACTAGCGGGAGACAAGATACGCAGTATTTT. Its protein is CASSGTSGRQDTQYF.

This clonotype ranks as medium-sized. The chain has TRBV2 and TRBJ2-7, with TRBD2 matching 8 bases. This CDR3 is 15 amino acids long. Trimming removed 3 bases from V and 3 bases from J; junction bases left unmatched: 7. Germline V gives CDR1 SNHLY, CDR2 FYNNEI. Here the CDR3 DNA reads TGTGCCAGCAGTGAGTCCAGCGGGAGTGGCTACGAGCAGTACTTC. It is translated as CASSESSGSGYEQYF.

By share, this clonotype counts as medium-sized. The chain has TRBV7-6 and TRBJ1-1; D not resolved. The CDR3 runs to 15 residues. V was trimmed by 2 bases and J by 6 bases, leaving 16 bases between them. Germline V lookup: CDR1 SGHVS, CDR2 FNYEAQ. CDR3 DNA sequence: TGTGCCAGCAGCTTATCCCGCGGCCTTATCCCTGAAGCTTTCTTT. The encoded protein is CASSLSRGLIPEAFF.

This clonotype was observed at least ten times. The chain recombines TRBV3-1 with TRBJ2-1, with 9 bases fitting TRBD2. There are 16 residues in the CDR3. J gave up 5 bases and V 3 bases, and 8 bases lay outside the gene matches. Germline V gives CDR1 LGHDT, CDR2 YNNKEL (reference sequence). The CDR3 DNA is TGTGCCAGCAGCCAGAGCGCGGGAGGGTCGGACAATGAGCAGTTCTTC. Its translation: CASSQSAGGSDNEQFF.

This clonotype has at least ten counts. This chain joins TRBV11-2 and TRBJ2-1, with 14 bases fitting TRBD2. Per germline, CDR1 SGHAT and CDR2 FQNNGV. The junction had 5 bases not matched to a gene; V was cut back by 2 bases and J by 8 bases. This CDR3 has 16 residues. The CDR3 DNA reads as TGTGCCAGCAGCTTACCCGGACTAGCGGGAGGCTATGAGCAGTTCTTC. Its translation is CASSLPGLAGGYEQFF.

This clonotype was detected many times. The chain is built from TRBV7-9 and TRBJ2-5, with D possibly matching TRBD1 (5 bases). The CDR3 has 16 amino acids. Trimming took off 6 bases at V and 0 bases at J, with 17 bases between the two ends. Germline-derived CDR1 and CDR2 are SEHNR and FQNEAQ (reference sequence). CDR3 coding DNA: TGTGCCAGCAGTCTCGCCGACCAGGGTTACCAAGAGACCCAGTACTTC. This codes for CASSLADQGYQETQYF.